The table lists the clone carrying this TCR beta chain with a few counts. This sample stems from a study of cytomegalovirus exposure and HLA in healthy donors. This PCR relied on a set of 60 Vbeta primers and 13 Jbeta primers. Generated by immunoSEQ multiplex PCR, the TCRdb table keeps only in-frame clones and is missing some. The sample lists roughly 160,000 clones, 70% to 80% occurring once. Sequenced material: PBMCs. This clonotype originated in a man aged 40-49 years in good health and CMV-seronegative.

The CDR3 here is CASSLRLAGVTQETQYF. In nucleotides, the CDR3 is TGTGCCAGCAGTTTGCGGCTAGCGGGGGTGACACAAGAGACCCAGTACTTC. The V and J genes are TRBV27 and TRBJ2-5; 10 bases are shared with TRBD2. Germline trimming cut 3 bases from V and 2 bases from J; bases unmatched to any gene: 9. The CDR3 loop spans 17 amino acids. Looked up from germline, CDR1 is MNHEY and CDR2 is SMNVEV (reference sequence).